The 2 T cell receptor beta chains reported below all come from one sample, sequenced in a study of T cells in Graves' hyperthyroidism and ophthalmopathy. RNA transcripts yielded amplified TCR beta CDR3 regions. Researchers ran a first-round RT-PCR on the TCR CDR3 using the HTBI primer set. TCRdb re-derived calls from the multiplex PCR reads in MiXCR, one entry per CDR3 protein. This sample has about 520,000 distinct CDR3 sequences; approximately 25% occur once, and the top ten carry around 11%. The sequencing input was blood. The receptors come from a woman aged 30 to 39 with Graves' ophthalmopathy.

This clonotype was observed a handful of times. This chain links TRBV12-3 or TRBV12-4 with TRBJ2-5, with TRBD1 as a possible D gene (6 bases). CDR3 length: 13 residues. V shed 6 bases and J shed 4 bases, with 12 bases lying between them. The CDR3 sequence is CASSRQDVETQYF. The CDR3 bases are TGTGCCAGCAGCCGACAGGATGTAGAGACCCAGTACTTC.

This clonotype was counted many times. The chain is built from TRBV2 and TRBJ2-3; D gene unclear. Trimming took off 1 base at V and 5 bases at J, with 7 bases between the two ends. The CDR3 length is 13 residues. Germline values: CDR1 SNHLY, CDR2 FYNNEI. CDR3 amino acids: CASSEGAEDTQYF. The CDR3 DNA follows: TGTGCCAGCAGTGAAGGGGCAGAAGATACGCAGTATTTT.